One sample yielded the 29 T cell receptor beta chains listed below, sequenced in a study of vaccination effects on CD4 cells after COVID-19. Measured with immunoSEQ multiplex PCR; TCRdb has only the in-frame clones, and not every one. The sample includes around 60,000 clones, approximately 79% seen only once; the top ten take approximately 2.6%. Viral peptide pool expansion of antigen-specific CD4+ T cells preceded sequencing in the ViraFEST assay. Upon completion of 10 to 11 days in culture, CD4+ T cells were isolated. People in the vaccine group had not been infected with SARS-CoV-2 before, and their nucleocapsid antibodies were negative. The antigens these receptors bind are not known. The specimen was CD4+ T cells from PBMCs cultured with HCoV-NL63 spike peptides, collected before COVID-19 vaccination. These receptor sequences come from a human donor who received a COVID-19 vaccine.

Notes on this clone: Other DNA sequences in the same sample also yield this CDR3. The chain carries TRBV6-5 and TRBJ2-2; 7 bases line up with TRBD1. This CDR3 comprises 14 residues. Looked up from germline, CDR1 is MNHEY and CDR2 is SVGAGI. J gave up 6 bases and V 2 bases, and 3 bases lay outside the gene matches. CDR3 in DNA: TGTGCCAGCAGTTACGACAGGGCGGCCGGGGAGCTGTTTTTT. Translation gives CASSYDRAAGELFF.

CDR3 region: CASSLGTVNVLTF. CDR3 coding DNA: TGTGCCAGCAGCTTAGGGACCGTCAACGTCCTGACTTTC. The V and J genes are TRBV7-9 and TRBJ2-6, with unresolved D. Germline V gives CDR1 SEHNR, CDR2 FQNEAQ (reference sequence). The CDR3 length is 13 residues. V lost 1 base, J lost 9 bases, and 7 bases lay in between.

The chain combines TRBV27 with TRBJ2-2, with unresolved D. This CDR3 spans 15 amino acids. Germline V gene lookup returns CDR1 MNHEY and CDR2 SMNVEV (reference sequence). The V end lost 1 base, the J end lost 3 bases, and 9 bases lay between the germline ends. CDR3 amino acids: CASSLFQVDTGELFF. CDR3 nucleotide sequence: TGTGCCAGCAGTTTATTCCAGGTGGACACCGGGGAGCTGTTTTTT.

The chain employs TRBV6-2 or TRBV6-3 and TRBJ1-1, with no clear D. Germline CDR1 MNHEY, CDR2 SVGEGT. This CDR3 is 16 amino acids long. The V and J ends lost 4 bases and 0 bases respectively, with 15 bases between them. DNA for the CDR3: TGTGCCAGCAGTTTGCGGGGTCTCAAGATGAACACTGAAGCTTTCTTT. This gives the protein CASSLRGLKMNTEAFF.

This sequence joins TRBV6-5 and TRBJ1-6; D gene unclear. V was shortened by 2 bases and J by 5 bases, with 10 bases between the two germline ends. Germline V gene data show CDR1 as MNHEY and CDR2 as SVGAGI. This CDR3 has 15 residues. The CDR3 sequence is CASSYGGRDNSPLHF. The DNA of the CDR3 is TGTGCCAGCAGTTACGGCGGTAGAGATAATTCACCCCTCCACTTT.

This sequence joins TRBV10-3 and TRBJ2-4; D might be TRBD1 or TRBD2, each matching 5 bases. V shed 2 bases and J shed 2 bases, with 22 bases lying between them. The V gene's germline CDR1 is ENHRY and CDR2 SYGVKD. This CDR3 contains 19 residues. CDR3 sequence: CAISEPPGTAMGPKNIQYF. CDR3 DNA sequence: TGTGCCATCAGTGAGCCACCGGGGACCGCGATGGGGCCCAAAAACATTCAGTACTTC.

V usage is TRBV3-1 (or the pseudogene TRBV3-2) and J usage is TRBJ1-4, with D possibly TRBD1 on 6 matching bases. This CDR3 is 17 amino acids long. Per germline, CDR1 LGHDT and CDR2 YNNKEL (reference sequence). The ends were cut back, 4 bases at V and 2 bases at J, with 17 bases in the middle. CDR3 loop: CASSPQVTGFTNEKLFF. The CDR3 DNA sequence: TGTGCCAGCAGCCCACAAGTCACAGGGTTCACTAATGAAAAACTGTTTTTT.

The chain couples TRBV5-5 to TRBJ2-2; the match to TRBD2 covers 8 bases. With 3 bases clipped from V and 3 bases from J, the junction kept 7 bases outside the gene matches. Germline-derived CDR1 and CDR2 are SGHKS and YYEKEE (reference sequence). The length of the CDR3 is 16 residues. DNA for the CDR3: TGTGCCAGCAGCTCGGCCGGGGGGGTCGACACCGGGGAGCTGTTTTTT. Its translation is CASSSAGGVDTGELFF.

The rearrangement uses TRBV4-1 and TRBJ1-6; D uncertain. CDR3 length: 16 amino acids. The germline V and J ends were trimmed by 1 base and 7 bases, with 14 bases remaining between them. The germline V gene encodes CDR1 MGHRA and CDR2 YSYEKL. The CDR3 is CASSQAQGDGNSPLHF. CDR3 bases: TGCGCCAGCAGCCAAGCACAAGGAGACGGAAATTCACCCCTCCACTTT.

V gene TRBV29-1 combines with J gene TRBJ2-5; TRBD1 might be the D (5 bases). CDR1 and CDR2 from the germline V gene are SQVTM and ANQGSEA. Deletions cut 7 bases from V and 4 bases from J, with 19 bases between. The CDR3 sequence is 14 residues long. The CDR3 DNA sequence: TGCAGCGCCGTGAGCAGGGTCCAGATAGAGACCCAGTACTTC. It yields the protein CSAVSRVQIETQYF.

The chain links TRBV25-1 to TRBJ1-2; D unclear. From germline, CDR1 is MGHDK and CDR2 SYGVNS. V was trimmed by 8 bases and J by 2 bases, leaving 6 bases between them. The CDR3 contains 11 residues. CDR3 in amino acids: CASGTNYGYTF. CDR3 coding DNA: TGTGCCAGCGGTACAAACTATGGCTACACCTTC.

The CDR3 sequence: CASSLNLLVRNEQFF. As DNA, the CDR3 is TGCGCCAGCAGCTTGAATCTCCTGGTGAGAAATGAGCAGTTCTTC. The chain joins TRBV5-1 to TRBJ2-1; D remains unclear. V shed 1 base and J shed 7 bases, with 15 bases lying between them. CDR1 is SGHRS and CDR2 is YFSETQ in the germline V gene. The CDR3 covers 15 residues.

This chain links TRBV27 with TRBJ2-5; D might be TRBD1 or TRBD2, each matching 6 bases. The CDR3 covers 15 residues. Trimming took off 7 bases at V and 4 bases at J, with 19 bases between the two ends. Germline lookup yields CDR1 MNHEY and CDR2 SMNVEV (reference sequence). CDR3 loop: CASTHPGGGRETQYF. The CDR3 DNA sequence: TGTGCCAGCACTCACCCTGGAGGGGGGCGAGAGACCCAGTACTTC.

The gene calls are TRBV6-1 and TRBJ2-7; D is possibly TRBD1 or TRBD2 (5 bases each). This CDR3 spans 16 amino acids. Germline-derived CDR1 and CDR2 are MNHNS and SASEGT. Deletions cut 3 bases from V and 4 bases from J, with 19 bases between. The DNA for the CDR3 is TGTGCCAGCAGTGAGCCTAATTGGGGGACGAGGTACGAGCAGTACGTC. Amino acids: CASSEPNWGTRYEQYV.

CDR3 sequence (DNA): TGCGCCAGCAGCTTGGCTCGAAATCAGCCCCAGCATTTT. Translation: CASSLARNQPQHF. J is TRBJ1-5 and V is TRBV5-1; the D is unclear. Germline V gives CDR1 SGHRS, CDR2 YFSETQ. The CDR3 extends over 13 amino acids. The V gene lost 0 bases and the J gene lost 4 bases, with 5 bases spanning the gap.

This clone was counted a single time. The rearrangement links TRBV21-1 to TRBJ1-2. TRBV21-1 constitutes a pseudogene. This CDR3 is 17 amino acids long. The CDR3 region is CASSKALFKRVGYGYTF. CDR3 in DNA: TGTGCCAGCAGCAAAGCGCTTTTTAAGAGGGTAGGGTATGGCTACACCTTC.

This clone is a singleton in its sample. The rearrangement uses TRBV5-6 and TRBJ2-5, with TRBD2 identical over 8 bases. V gave up 5 bases and J gave up 5 bases; unmatched junction bases: 8. Germline CDR1 reads SGHDT; CDR2 reads YYEEEE. CDR3 length: 14 amino acids. This chain's CDR3 is CASSLRGAGETQYF. The CDR3, as DNA: TGTGCCAGCAGTTTGCGGGGGGCGGGGGAGACCCAGTACTTC.

The chain couples TRBV5-4 to TRBJ1-1; D not certain. V was cut by 4 bases and J by 2 bases, with 12 bases left in between. This CDR3 region has 14 residues. Germline loops: CDR1 SGHNT, CDR2 YYREEE (reference sequence). This CDR3 reads CASSLKTANTEAFF. CDR3 DNA sequence: TGTGCCAGCAGCCTTAAGACGGCTAACACTGAAGCTTTCTTT.

V usage is TRBV19 and J usage is TRBJ2-3, with a tentative D call TRBD1 (7 bases). This CDR3 contains 16 residues. In germline, CDR1 is LNHDA, CDR2 SQIVND (reference sequence). Trimming shortened V by 1 base and J by 4 bases, and 15 bases separated the two germline ends. CDR3 residues: CASSIVGGGVADTQYF. The CDR3 nucleotides read TGTGCCAGTAGTATAGTTGGAGGGGGCGTTGCAGATACGCAGTATTTT.

The rearrangement links TRBV2 to TRBJ2-7; maybe TRBD1 (5 bases). Trimming cost V 2 bases and J 3 bases, with 11 bases left between them. Germline lookup yields CDR1 SNHLY and CDR2 FYNNEI. This CDR3 is built from 14 residues. The CDR3 DNA sequence: TGTGCCAGCAGTGAACAGGGAATCGACTACGAGCAGTACGTC. This gives the protein CASSEQGIDYEQYV.

The V call is TRBV7-2, the J call TRBJ1-3, with a possible D match to TRBD1 (5 bases). Trimming left V 4 bases short and J 1 base short, with 11 bases between. The V gene's germline CDR1 is SGHTA and CDR2 FQGNSA. The CDR3 length is 15 residues. In nucleotides, the CDR3 is TGTGCCAGCAGCTCGGGACGCCTGTCTGGAAACACCATATATTTT. It translates to CASSSGRLSGNTIYF.

The V call is TRBV28, the J call TRBJ2-3; 15 bases are shared with TRBD2. In germline, CDR1 is MDHEN, CDR2 SYDVKM. This CDR3 region has 18 residues. The V segment lost 2 bases and the J segment 4 bases; nucleotides outside the gene matches: 7. The chain's CDR3 is CASSLAGLAGGNADTQYF. CDR3 bases: TGTGCCAGCAGTTTAGCTGGACTAGCGGGGGGGAATGCAGATACGCAGTATTTT.

The CDR3 DNA follows: TGTGCCAGCAGCGCCCGACAGGGCCAACTATACAATGAGCAGTTCTTC. Translating it yields CASSARQGQLYNEQFF. V is TRBV9 and J is TRBJ2-1, with 7 positions matching TRBD1. Germline CDR1 reads SGDLS; CDR2 reads YYNGEE. J was trimmed by 4 bases and V by 3 bases; bases with no gene match: 10. This CDR3 has 16 amino acids.

The chain uses TRBV7-6 and TRBJ2-2; unclear D gene. The germline V and J ends were trimmed by 1 base and 1 base, with 7 bases remaining between them. This CDR3 region has 15 residues. Germline CDR1 SGHVS, CDR2 FNYEAQ. In nucleotides, the CDR3 is TGTGCCAGCAGCTTAGGTCTAGGGAACACCGGGGAGCTGTTTTTT. It encodes CASSLGLGNTGELFF.

This clone was observed a handful of times. The V and J genes are TRBV30 and TRBJ1-3; D gene ambiguous. This CDR3 contains 15 residues. The germline V gene encodes CDR1 GTSNPN and CDR2 SVGIG (reference sequence). The germline V and J ends were trimmed by 3 bases and 0 bases, with 12 bases remaining between them. The CDR3 DNA reads as TGTGCCTGGAGCCCCACTCTAAGCTCTGGAAACACCATATATTTT. Amino acids: CAWSPTLSSGNTIYF.

The rearrangement joins TRBV6-5 to TRBJ1-1; the D gene is possibly TRBD1 (5 bases). Germline-derived CDR1 and CDR2 are MNHEY and SVGAGI. The CDR3 extends over 15 amino acids. The ends were cut back, 5 bases at V and 7 bases at J, with 20 bases in the middle. The DNA of the CDR3 is TGTGCCAGCAGTCGACTACTCAGGGCCCAAGGTGAAGCTTTCTTT. Residues: CASSRLLRAQGEAFF.

The chain is built from TRBV4-1 and TRBJ2-5; 8 bases map to TRBD2. Trimming at V came to 4 bases and at J to 2 bases, leaving 9 bases not matched to a gene. The CDR3 totals 16 residues. Germline CDR1 is MGHRA and CDR2 is YSYEKL. The CDR3 DNA sequence: TGCGCCAGCAGCCCACCCTGGGCGGGGGGACAAGAGACCCAGTACTTC. It is translated as CASSPPWAGGQETQYF.

The chain couples TRBV24-1 to TRBJ1-5, with 9 positions matching TRBD1. Losses at the gene ends were 2 bases for V and 3 bases for J; bases not matched to a gene: 7. The length of the CDR3 is 17 residues. Germline-derived CDR1 and CDR2 are KGHDR and SFDVKD. The CDR3 nucleotides read TGTGCCACCAGTGATTCTGGACAGGGGCAGTACAATCAGCCCCAGCATTTT. This sequence encodes CATSDSGQGQYNQPQHF.

The chain uses TRBV19 and TRBJ1-2; possibly TRBD1 for D (5 bases). CDR1 is LNHDA and CDR2 is SQIVND in the germline V gene (reference sequence). Trimming removed 1 base from V and 8 bases from J, with 11 bases in between. The CDR3 runs to 13 residues. In nucleotides, the CDR3 is TGTGCCAGTAGTATAGGACAGCCTCGGGGCTACACCTTC. This encodes CASSIGQPRGYTF.